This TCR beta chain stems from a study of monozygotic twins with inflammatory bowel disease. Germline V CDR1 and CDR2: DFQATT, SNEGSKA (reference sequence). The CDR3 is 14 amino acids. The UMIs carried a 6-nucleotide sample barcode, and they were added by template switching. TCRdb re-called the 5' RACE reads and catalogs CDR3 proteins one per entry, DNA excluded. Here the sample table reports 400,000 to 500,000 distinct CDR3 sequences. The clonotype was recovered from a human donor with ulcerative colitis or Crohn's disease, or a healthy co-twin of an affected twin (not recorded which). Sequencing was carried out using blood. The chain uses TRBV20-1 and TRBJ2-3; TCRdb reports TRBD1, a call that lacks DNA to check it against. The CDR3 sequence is CSASGQTSTDTQYF.